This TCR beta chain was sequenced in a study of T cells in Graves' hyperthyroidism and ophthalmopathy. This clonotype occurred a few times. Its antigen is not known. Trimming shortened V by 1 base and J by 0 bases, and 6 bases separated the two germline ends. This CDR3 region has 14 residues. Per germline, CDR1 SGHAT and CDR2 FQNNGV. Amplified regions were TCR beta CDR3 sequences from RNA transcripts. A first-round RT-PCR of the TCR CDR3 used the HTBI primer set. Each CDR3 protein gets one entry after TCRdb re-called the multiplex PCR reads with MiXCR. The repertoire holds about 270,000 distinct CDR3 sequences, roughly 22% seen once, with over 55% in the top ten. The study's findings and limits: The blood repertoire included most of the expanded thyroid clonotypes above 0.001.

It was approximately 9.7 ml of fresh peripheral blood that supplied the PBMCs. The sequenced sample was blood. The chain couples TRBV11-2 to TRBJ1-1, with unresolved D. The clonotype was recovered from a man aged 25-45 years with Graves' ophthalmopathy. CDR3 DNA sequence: TGTGCCAGCAGCTTAGGGGCCCTGAACACTGAAGCTTTCTTT. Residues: CASSLGALNTEAFF.